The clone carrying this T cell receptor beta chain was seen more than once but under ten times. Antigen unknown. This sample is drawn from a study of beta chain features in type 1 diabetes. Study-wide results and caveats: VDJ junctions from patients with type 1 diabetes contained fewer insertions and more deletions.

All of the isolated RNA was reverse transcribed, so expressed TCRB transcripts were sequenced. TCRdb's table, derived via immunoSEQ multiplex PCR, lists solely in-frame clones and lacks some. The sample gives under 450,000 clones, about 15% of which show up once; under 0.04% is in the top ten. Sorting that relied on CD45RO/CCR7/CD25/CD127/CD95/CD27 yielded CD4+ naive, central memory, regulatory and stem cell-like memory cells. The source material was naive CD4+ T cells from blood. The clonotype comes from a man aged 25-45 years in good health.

The CDR3 loop reads CASSTLGGGEQFF. CDR3 DNA: TGTGCCAGCAGCACCCTCGGAGGGGGTGAGCAGTTCTTC. This sequence joins TRBV9 and TRBJ2-1; D assignment may be TRBD1 or TRBD2 (6 bases each). CDR3 length equals 13 residues. CDR1 SGDLS and CDR2 YYNGEE come from the germline V gene. Trimming pared 4 bases from V and 9 bases from J, leaving 14 bases between.